The sample holds a few counts of the clone carrying this T cell receptor beta chain. Its antigen is undetermined. These data are taken from a study of T cells in Graves' hyperthyroidism and ophthalmopathy. Amplified TCR beta CDR3 regions came from RNA transcripts. Initially, a first-round RT-PCR of the TCR CDR3 employed the HTBI primer set. One entry per CDR3 protein results from TCRdb running MiXCR on the multiplex PCR reads. The sample holds 550,000 to 650,000 distinct CDR3 sequences; more than 11% are singletons and the top ten take 5.5% to 7.5%. This CDR3 has 14 residues. Trimming shortened V by 7 bases and J by 0 bases, and 10 bases separated the two germline ends. Per the germline V gene, CDR1 is DFQATT and CDR2 is SNEGSKA (reference sequence). Study-wide results and limits: Ophthalmopathy, which appeared later, was predicted by the model a median roughly 6.6 months before onset.

The rearrangement links TRBV20-1 to TRBJ2-6; D is possibly TRBD2 (6 bases). The specimen was blood. This clonotype was sampled from a woman aged 25-40 years with Graves' hyperthyroidism that later progressed to Graves' ophthalmopathy. CDR3 sequence reads: CSVGGDSGANVLTF. Written as DNA, the CDR3 is TGCAGTGTAGGAGGGGACTCTGGGGCCAACGTCCTGACTTTC.